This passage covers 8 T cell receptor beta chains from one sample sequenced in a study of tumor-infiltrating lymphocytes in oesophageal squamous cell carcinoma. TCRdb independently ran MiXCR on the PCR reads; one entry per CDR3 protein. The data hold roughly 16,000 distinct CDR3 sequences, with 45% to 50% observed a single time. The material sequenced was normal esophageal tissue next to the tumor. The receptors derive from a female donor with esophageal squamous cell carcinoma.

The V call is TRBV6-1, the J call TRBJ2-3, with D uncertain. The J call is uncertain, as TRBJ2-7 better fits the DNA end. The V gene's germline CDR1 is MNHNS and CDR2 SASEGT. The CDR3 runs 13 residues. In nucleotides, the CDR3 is TGTGCCAGCAGTGAAGATACAATTCGAGAGCAGTACTTC. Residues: CASSEDTIREQYF.

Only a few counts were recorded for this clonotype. In DNA form, the CDR3 reads TGTGCCAGCAGTTGGAGGGAGAGGGAAAAACTGTTTTTT. Translating gives CASSWREREKLFF. The chain carries TRBV12-3 or TRBV12-4 and TRBJ1-4; D remains unclear. Trimming took off 4 bases at V and 8 bases at J, with 11 bases between the two ends. The CDR3 length is 13 residues.

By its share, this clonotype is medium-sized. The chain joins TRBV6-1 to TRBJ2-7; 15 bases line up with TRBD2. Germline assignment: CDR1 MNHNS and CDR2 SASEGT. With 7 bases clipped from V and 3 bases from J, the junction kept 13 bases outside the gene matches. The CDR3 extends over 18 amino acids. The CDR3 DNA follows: TGTGCCAGCACCGATGGACTAGCGGGAGGGCCAGGGGTCTACGAGCAGTACTTC. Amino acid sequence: CASTDGLAGGPGVYEQYF.

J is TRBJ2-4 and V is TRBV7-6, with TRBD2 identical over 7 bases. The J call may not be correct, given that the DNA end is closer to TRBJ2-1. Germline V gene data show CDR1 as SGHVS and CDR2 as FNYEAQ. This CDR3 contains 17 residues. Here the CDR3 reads CASSSTQPGLPNNEQFF. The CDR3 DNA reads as TGTGCCAGCAGCTCAACTCAACCGGGACTACCAAACAATGAGCAGTTCTTC.

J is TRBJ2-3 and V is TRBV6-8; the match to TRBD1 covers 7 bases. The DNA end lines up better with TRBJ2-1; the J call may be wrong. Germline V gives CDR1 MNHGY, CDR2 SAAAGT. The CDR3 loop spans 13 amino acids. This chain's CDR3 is CASRETGFNEQFF. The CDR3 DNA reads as TGTGCCAGCAGAGAGACAGGGTTCAATGAGCAGTTCTTC.

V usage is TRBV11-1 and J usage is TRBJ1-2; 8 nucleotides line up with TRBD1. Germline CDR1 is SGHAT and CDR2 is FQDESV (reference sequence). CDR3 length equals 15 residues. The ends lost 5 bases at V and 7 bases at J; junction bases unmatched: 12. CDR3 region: CASSGIRQGASGYTF. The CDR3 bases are TGTGCCAGCAGCGGGATTCGTCAGGGGGCTTCTGGCTACACCTTC.

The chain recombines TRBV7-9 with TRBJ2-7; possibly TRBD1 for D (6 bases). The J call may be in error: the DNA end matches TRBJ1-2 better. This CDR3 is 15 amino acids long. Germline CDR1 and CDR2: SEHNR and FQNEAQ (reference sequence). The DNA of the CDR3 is TGTGCCAGCAGCTTAGGACAACAGGGTCCGGGCGGCTACACCTTC. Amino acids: CASSLGQQGPGGYTF.

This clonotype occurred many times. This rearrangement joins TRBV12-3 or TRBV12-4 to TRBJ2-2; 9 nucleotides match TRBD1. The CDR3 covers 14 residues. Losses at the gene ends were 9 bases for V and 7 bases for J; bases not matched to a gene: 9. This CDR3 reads CASARTGVGGELFF. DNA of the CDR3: TGTGCCAGTGCCAGGACAGGGGTCGGCGGGGAGCTGTTTTTT.